Below are 24 T cell receptor beta chains sequenced from a single sample in a study of T-cell reconstitution after alpha-beta-depleted transplantation in children. Preparing the TCRbeta library involved the use of unique molecular identifiers. TCRdb recomputed calls from the PCR reads with MiXCR, one row per CDR3 protein. This repertoire shows 400,000 to 500,000 distinct CDR3 sequences, roughly 11% found once; its top ten account for 4.5% to 7%. Sequences were derived from PBMCs from the stem cell graft donor, sampled from the stem cell graft. Every receptor here comes from a human donor who donated a stem cell graft to a child with acute myeloid leukemia.

In this sample, this clonotype turned up a few times. The gene calls are TRBV7-9 and TRBJ2-1, with 8 bases fitting TRBD1. Germline CDR1 SEHNR, CDR2 FQNEAQ (reference sequence). The V and J ends lost 3 bases and 6 bases, in that order; junction bases with no gene match: 10. The CDR3 has 16 amino acids. In DNA form, the CDR3 reads TGTGCCAGCAGCTTTAGTGGGCCGACAGGGGCCAATGAGCAGTTCTTC. Translated: CASSFSGPTGANEQFF.

This clonotype was picked up a small number of times. The rearrangement links TRBV12-3 or TRBV12-4 to TRBJ2-1; D is uncertain. The CDR3 runs 14 residues. V dropped 6 bases and J dropped 8 bases, with 17 bases sitting between them. The CDR3 loop reads CASSPRPAVDEQFF. The DNA of the CDR3 is TGTGCCAGCAGCCCCCGGCCTGCGGTCGATGAGCAGTTCTTC.

CDR3 in amino acids: CSASSPAIGGGETQYF. The CDR3 bases are TGCAGTGCTAGTTCGCCTGCGATAGGGGGGGGAGAGACCCAGTACTTC. This chain connects TRBV20-1 to TRBJ2-5, with D possibly being TRBD2 (7 bases). The CDR3 runs 16 residues. Trimming stripped 3 bases from V and 4 bases from J, with 21 bases between. Germline V gene sequence: CDR1 DFQATT, CDR2 SNEGSKA (reference sequence).

The rearrangement uses TRBV20-1 and TRBJ1-2, with 9 bases fitting TRBD1. Germline V gene sequence: CDR1 DFQATT, CDR2 SNEGSKA (reference sequence). Germline trimming cut 1 base from V and 3 bases from J; bases unmatched to any gene: 3. This CDR3 has 14 residues. This CDR3 is CSARGDRGDYGYTF. The CDR3 nucleotides read TGCAGTGCTAGAGGCGACAGGGGGGACTATGGCTACACCTTC.

This clonotype came up a few times. This sequence joins TRBV29-1 and TRBJ1-1; D may be TRBD1 (6 bases). Trimming pared 6 bases from V and 0 bases from J, leaving 11 bases between. Germline V gene sequence: CDR1 SQVTM, CDR2 ANQGSEA. The CDR3 covers 13 residues. The CDR3 region has the DNA TGCAGCGTCCGCAGGACAGTGAACACTGAAGCTTTCTTT. Translation: CSVRRTVNTEAFF.

This clonotype was observed at least ten times. The rearrangement links TRBV7-8 to TRBJ2-1; D unclear. CDR1 SGHVS and CDR2 FQNEAQ come from the germline V gene. V was pared by 6 bases and J by 9 bases, with 12 bases between. The CDR3 is 12 amino acids. In DNA form, the CDR3 reads TGTGCCAGCAGGGTAATGCTTGGTGAGCAGTTCTTC. Its translation: CASRVMLGEQFF.

This clonotype was observed a handful of times. The rearrangement links TRBV30 to TRBJ1-1; TRBD1 might be the D (5 bases). Germline V CDR1 and CDR2: GTSNPN, SVGIG (reference sequence). The V and J ends lost 3 bases and 4 bases respectively, with 12 bases between them. This CDR3 is 13 amino acids long. The CDR3 spells CAWSPGAGTEAFF. The CDR3 nucleotides are TGTGCCTGGAGCCCCGGGGCCGGCACTGAAGCTTTCTTT.

This chain connects TRBV20-1 to TRBJ1-2; possibly TRBD1 for D (5 bases). Deletions cut 1 base from V and 2 bases from J, with 8 bases between. The CDR3 runs to 13 residues. Germline V lookup: CDR1 DFQATT, CDR2 SNEGSKA (reference sequence). This CDR3 is CSARVRDNYGYTF. The CDR3, as DNA: TGCAGTGCTAGAGTTAGGGACAACTATGGCTACACCTTC.

The rearrangement uses TRBV3-1 and TRBJ1-5; 10 nucleotides match TRBD1. In germline, CDR1 is LGHDT, CDR2 YNNKEL (reference sequence). The CDR3 totals 13 residues. V lost 8 bases, J lost 2 bases, and 0 bases stayed unmatched. The CDR3 loop is CASGTGGNQPQHF. CDR3 bases: TGTGCCAGCGGGACAGGGGGCAATCAGCCCCAGCATTTT.

This clonotype was counted ten times or more. The chain carries TRBV6-6 and TRBJ1-1; 9 nucleotides agree with TRBD1. Germline V gene lookup returns CDR1 MNHNY and CDR2 SVGAGI (reference sequence). Losses at the gene ends were 5 bases for V and 12 bases for J; bases not matched to a gene: 7. This CDR3 region has 12 residues. In nucleotides, the CDR3 is TGTGCCAGCAGTCCCGGGACAGGGATAACTTTCTTT. It is translated as CASSPGTGITFF.

This clonotype appeared a few times. The chain joins TRBV7-2 to TRBJ1-1; tentative D call: TRBD1 (6 bases). This CDR3 has 15 residues. V gave up 7 bases and J gave up 2 bases, with 17 bases separating them. Germline V gives CDR1 SGHTA, CDR2 FQGNSA. CDR3 nucleotide sequence: TGTGCCAGCACTTACCAACAGGGAGGAAACACTGAAGCTTTCTTT. Its translation: CASTYQQGGNTEAFF. The whole variable domain, filled in from reference TRBV7-2 and TRBJ1-1, reads GAGVSQSPSNKVTEKGKDVELRCDPISGHTALYWYRQSLGQGLEFLIYFQGNSAPDKSGLPSDRFSAERTGGSVSTLTIQRTQQEDSAVYLCASTYQQGGNTEAFFGQGTRLTVV.

The chain recombines TRBV20-1 with TRBJ2-7, with unresolved D. Germline V gene lookup returns CDR1 DFQATT and CDR2 SNEGSKA (reference sequence). The V gene lost 1 base and the J gene lost 6 bases, with 10 bases spanning the gap. This CDR3 spans 12 amino acids. Written as DNA, the CDR3 is TGCAGTGCTAGAGGCCCCTCGGGCGAGCAGTACTTC. It yields the protein CSARGPSGEQYF.

The chain joins TRBV19 to TRBJ2-7; tentative D call: TRBD1 (5 bases). V dropped 4 bases and J dropped 0 bases, with 13 bases sitting between them. Germline-derived CDR1 and CDR2 are LNHDA and SQIVND (reference sequence). CDR3 length: 15 amino acids. This CDR3 reads CASSTGFQASYEQYF. The CDR3 bases are TGTGCCAGTAGTACAGGGTTTCAGGCCTCCTACGAGCAGTACTTC.

This clonotype has only a few counts. This chain links TRBV7-2 with TRBJ1-6; D is unresolved. CDR1 is SGHTA and CDR2 is FQGNSA in the germline V gene. V shed 2 bases and J shed 9 bases, with 14 bases lying between them. The CDR3 extends over 15 amino acids. The CDR3 protein is CASSLRPRTGSPLHF. CDR3 DNA sequence: TGTGCCAGCAGCTTAAGACCACGGACGGGTTCACCCCTCCACTTT.

The rearrangement links TRBV10-3 to TRBJ2-3; unclear D gene. Germline CDR1 is ENHRY and CDR2 is SYGVKD. The germline V and J ends were trimmed by 7 bases and 5 bases, with 10 bases remaining between them. The CDR3 is made up of 12 amino acids. CDR3 loop: CAITEPGDTQYF. In nucleotides, the CDR3 is TGTGCCATCACTGAACCTGGAGATACGCAGTATTTT.

This chain joins TRBV7-9 and TRBJ2-7, with D tentatively TRBD1 (6 bases). The germline V and J ends were trimmed by 5 bases and 2 bases, with 13 bases remaining between them. Germline V lookup: CDR1 SEHNR, CDR2 FQNEAQ (reference sequence). This CDR3 is 14 amino acids long. The CDR3 sequence is CASSNRATPYEQYF. In DNA, the CDR3 is TGTGCCAGCAGCAACAGGGCAACCCCCTACGAGCAGTACTTC.

The V and J genes are TRBV7-9 and TRBJ2-5, with a weak D call TRBD1 (5 bases). The CDR3 has 15 residues. Looked up from germline, CDR1 is SEHNR and CDR2 is FQNEAQ (reference sequence). The ends were cut back, 5 bases at V and 2 bases at J, with 15 bases in the middle. CDR3 loop: CASSALGQLQETQYF. CDR3 in DNA: TGTGCCAGCAGCGCCTTGGGGCAATTGCAAGAGACCCAGTACTTC.

CDR3 in amino acids: CASSQLTSGVYNEQFF. Here the CDR3 DNA reads TGCGCCAGCAGCCAACTGACTAGCGGGGTTTACAATGAGCAGTTCTTC. The gene calls are TRBV4-3 and TRBJ2-1; 11 bases map to TRBD2. CDR1 is LGHNA and CDR2 is YSLEER in the germline V gene. The CDR3 sequence is 16 residues long. The V gene end was trimmed by 2 bases and the J gene end by 4 bases; junction bases not matched to a gene: 4.

This clonotype was observed at least ten times. The V and J genes are TRBV16 and TRBJ2-7; D is undetermined. The germline V gene encodes CDR1 KGHSY and CDR2 FQNENV. The CDR3 loop spans 15 amino acids. V was cut by 0 bases and J by 6 bases, with 15 bases left in between. The CDR3 DNA reads as TGTGCCAGCAGCCAATCCGCCGCCTCCTGGCGCGAGCAGTACTTC. Its protein product is CASSQSAASWREQYF.

This clonotype was detected only a few times. The chain employs TRBV5-1 and TRBJ2-7; 10 nucleotides match TRBD1. With V trimmed by 4 bases and J by 6 bases, 7 bases remained unmatched. Germline lookup yields CDR1 SGHRS and CDR2 YFSETQ. CDR3 length: 14 amino acids. The CDR3 nucleotides read TGCGCCAGCAGCACAGGACAGGGGGTTGCCGAGCAGTACTTC. Residues: CASSTGQGVAEQYF.

This clonotype appeared a few times. V usage is TRBV5-1 and J usage is TRBJ1-3, with unresolved D. This CDR3 has 16 residues. The germline V and J ends were trimmed by 2 bases and 0 bases, with 12 bases remaining between them. The germline V gene has CDR1 SGHRS and CDR2 YFSETQ. CDR3 amino acids: CASSLNLGGSGNTIYF. CDR3 nucleotides: TGCGCCAGCAGCTTAAACCTGGGTGGCTCTGGAAACACCATATATTTT.

This clonotype has a handful of counts. V gene TRBV5-1 combines with J gene TRBJ2-7; 7 bases are shared with TRBD2. The CDR3 is 14 amino acids. CDR1 SGHRS and CDR2 YFSETQ come from the germline V gene. After removal of 0 bases from V and 3 bases from J, the junction contained 3 bases not matched to a gene. As DNA, the CDR3 is TGCGCCAGCAGCTTGGCGGGGGGTAACTACGAGCAGTACGTC. Translating it yields CASSLAGGNYEQYV.

The chain links TRBV29-1 to TRBJ1-3, with TRBD1 matching 7 bases. Germline V gene data show CDR1 as SQVTM and CDR2 as ANQGSEA. V lost 5 bases and J lost 2; bases outside the gene matches: 6. This CDR3 contains 14 residues. The CDR3 DNA sequence: TGCAGCGTTAAACAGGGGAGAACTGGAAACACCATATATTTT. The encoded protein is CSVKQGRTGNTIYF.

In its sample, this clonotype was seen many times. V usage is TRBV7-9 and J usage is TRBJ2-1; D ambiguous. V was pared by 5 bases and J by 5 bases, with 10 bases between. The CDR3 contains 13 residues. In germline, CDR1 is SEHNR, CDR2 FQNEAQ (reference sequence). The DNA of the CDR3 is TGTGCCAGCAGCGATCGTGGGAACAATGAGCAGTTCTTC. Protein sequence: CASSDRGNNEQFF.